This T cell receptor beta chain was profiled in a study of identifying expanded T cells in peripheral blood. On this clone: What it binds is unknown.

Germline V CDR1 and CDR2: MDHEN, SYDVKM. The CDR3 contains 15 residues. With 3 bases removed from V and 0 bases from J, the gap between germline ends came to 12 bases. Healthy donors had no documented immune events, such as infections, while sampled. Clones were sequenced by immunoSEQ multiplex PCR, and TCRdb holds only the in-frame ones, with some missing. The table lists around 66,000 clones, about 87% of them singletons. Whole-study findings and limits: Clone count variance between roughly 2-week samples rose with total template count. Over around two and four weeks, about 15 and 19 clones changed, versus approximately 1.1 between replicates.

The source material was blood. The chain is built from TRBV28 and TRBJ2-7; weak D call: TRBD1 (6 bases). This sequence originates from a person aged 18 to 70 in good health. The CDR3 coding sequence is TGTGCCAGCAGTTTGTCTTCGACAGGCTCCTACGAGCAGTACTTC. Amino acids: CASSLSSTGSYEQYF.